This T cell receptor beta chain was identified during a study of metastatic and nonmetastatic thyroid tumors. Turning to the study itself: Repertoire data that came from the blood and tumor or nodule tissue of malignant and benign thyroid patients were compared.

Methods used by the authors: A classifier for distant metastasis in papillary thyroid cancer was constructed using CDR3 differences observed across clinicopathological groups. With MiXCR, TCRdb reprocessed the PCR reads. The V and J calls and clone size are TCRdb's, not the authors'. The data hold about 5,100 clones, with 25% to 35% observed a single time. Study-level results: TCR beta diversity was reportedly significantly higher in malignant thyroid tumors than benign nodules, in blood and tumor.

V lost 5 bases, J lost 4 bases, and 15 bases lay in between. Germline CDR1 SGHAT, CDR2 FQNNGV. The CDR3 is 16 amino acids. As to this clone: Antigen specificity is unknown.

Every patient underwent thyroid surgery untreated. The chain employs TRBV11-2 and TRBJ2-6, with D possibly being TRBD2 (6 bases). This TCR was sampled from a female donor with papillary thyroid cancer or a benign thyroid nodule (not recorded which). Some clones in this sample may be carry-over from other donors' samples. Sequences were obtained from adjacent normal tissue. CDR3 coding DNA: TGTGCCAGCAGCCTATTTTCGGGGGTAGGGGCCAACGTCCTGACTTTC. Its translation is CASSLFSGVGANVLTF.